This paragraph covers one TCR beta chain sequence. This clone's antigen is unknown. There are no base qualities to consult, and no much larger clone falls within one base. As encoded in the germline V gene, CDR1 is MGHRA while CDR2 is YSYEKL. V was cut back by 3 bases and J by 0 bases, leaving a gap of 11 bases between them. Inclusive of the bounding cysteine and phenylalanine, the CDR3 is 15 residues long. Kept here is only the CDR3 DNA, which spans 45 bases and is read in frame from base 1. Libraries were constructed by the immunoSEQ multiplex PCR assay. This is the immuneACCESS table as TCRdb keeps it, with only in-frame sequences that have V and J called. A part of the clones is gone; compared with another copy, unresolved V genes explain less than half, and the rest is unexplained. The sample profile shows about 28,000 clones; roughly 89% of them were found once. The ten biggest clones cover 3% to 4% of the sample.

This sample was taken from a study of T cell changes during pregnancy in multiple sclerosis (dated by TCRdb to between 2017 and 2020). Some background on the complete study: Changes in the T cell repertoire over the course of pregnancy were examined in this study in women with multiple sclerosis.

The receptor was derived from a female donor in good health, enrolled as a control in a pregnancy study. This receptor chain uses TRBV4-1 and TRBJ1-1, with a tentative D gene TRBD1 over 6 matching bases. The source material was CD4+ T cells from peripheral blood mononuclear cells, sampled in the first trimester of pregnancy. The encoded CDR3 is CASSQGGLMNTEAFF. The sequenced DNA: TGCGCCAGCAGCCAGGGGGGGCTTATGAACACTGAAGCTTTCTTT.